The 26 T cell receptor beta chains below come from one sample, sequenced in a study of tumor-infiltrating lymphocytes in primary liver carcinoma. A primer matching the constant region was used to make TCR beta cDNA from 500 to 650 ng of total RNA. TCR beta libraries came from three nested multiplex PCR rounds using slightly modified ARM-PCR. With TRBV1-TRBV30 forward primers and a C-beta reverse primer, the first two PCR rounds were run for about 10 cycles each. One entry per CDR3 protein, called by TCRdb with MiXCR from the multiplex PCR reads. The table lists 310,000 or so distinct CDR3 sequences, around three fifths of them singletons, with about 18% in the top ten. Germline DNA was also extracted, and blood RNA was taken from unsorted whole blood. Input material: peripheral blood. The receptors come from a woman aged 25 to 39 with primary liver carcinoma and hepatitis B virus infection.

Details on this clonotype: One junction end disagrees with the germline gene, perhaps due to a read error. J is TRBJ2-7 and V is TRBV7-8; D is possibly TRBD1 or TRBD2 (7 bases each). Germline V gene data show CDR1 as SGHVS and CDR2 as FQNEAQ. This CDR3 region has 22 residues. The CDR3 bases are TGTGCCAGCCGCTTAGGAGGATACTGGACAGGAAGGAGGGAGGGCCACTCCTACGAGCAGTACTTC. This encodes CASRLGGYWTGRREGHSYEQYF.

Worth noting for this clonotype: This may stem from a read error, because a much larger clone lies one nucleotide away. The chain recombines TRBV6-5 with TRBJ2-3, with D possibly TRBD2 on 5 matching bases. V lost 9 bases and J lost 2, with 21 bases in between. Germline CDR1 MNHEY, CDR2 SVGAGI. This CDR3 contains 16 residues. DNA of the CDR3: TGTGCCAGTCAAGAGGGCTTCGGGCCTTTCACAGATACGCAGTATTTT. Protein: CASQEGFGPFTDTQYF.

Only a few counts were recorded for this clonotype. This may be a read error: a much more frequent sequence differs by one nucleotide. This rearrangement joins TRBV7-8 to TRBJ1-1, with a possible D match to TRBD1 (5 bases). Germline values: CDR1 SGHVS, CDR2 FQNEAQ. V was pared by 1 base and J by 0 bases, with 9 bases between. The CDR3 consists of 15 residues. This CDR3 is CASSLGAGLNTEAFF. CDR3 DNA: TGTGCCAGCAGCTTAGGGGCAGGGCTGAACACTGAAGCTTTCTTT.

Concerning this clonotype itself: A much larger clone lies one base from this, so it may be a read error. The chain links TRBV6-1 to TRBJ2-4; D remains ambiguous. The CDR3 sequence is 15 residues long. From germline, CDR1 is MNHNS and CDR2 SASEGT. V gave up 0 bases and J gave up 1 base, with 7 bases separating them. The CDR3 sequence: CASSEAILAKNIQYF. The CDR3 DNA reads TGTGCCAGCAGTGAAGCGATCCTGGCCAAAAACATTCAGTACTTC.

CDR3 amino acids: CANSLSKVAFF. CDR3 DNA sequence: TGTGCCAATAGCTTAAGCAAGGTGGCTTTCTTT. The rearrangement uses TRBV7-9 and TRBJ1-1, with no clear D. The germline gives CDR1 SEHNR, CDR2 FQNEAQ (reference sequence). The length of the CDR3 is 11 residues. V lost 10 bases, J lost 11 bases, and 17 bases lay in between. Supplemented by reference TRBV7-9 and TRBJ1-1, the full variable domain reads DTGVSQNPRHKITKRGQNVTFRCDPISEHNRLYWYRQTLGQGPEFLTYFQNEAQLEKSRLLSDRFSAERPKGSFSTLEIQRTEQGDSAMYLCANSLSKVAFFGQGTRLTVV.

The chain links TRBV6-6 to TRBJ2-7; 9 positions agree with TRBD1. V was clipped by 8 bases and J by 0 bases; unmatched bases: 5. The CDR3 is made up of 14 amino acids. Germline V gives CDR1 MNHNY, CDR2 SVGAGI (reference sequence). In nucleotides, the CDR3 is TGTGCCAGCGTAAGACAGGGGGGCTCCTACGAGCAGTACTTC. It translates to CASVRQGGSYEQYF.

The J gene is TRBJ1-3, the V gene TRBV10-3, with D perhaps matching TRBD1 (5 bases). CDR1 is ENHRY, CDR2 SYGVKD, per germline. The V and J ends lost 9 bases and 4 bases respectively, with 16 bases between them. The CDR3 loop spans 14 amino acids. In nucleotides, the CDR3 is TGTGCCATATTCCCGGGACCCGGCGGAAACACCATATATTTT. Translated, it gives CAIFPGPGGNTIYF.

A note on this clonotype: Possible read error: a much larger clone is one base away. The CDR3 coding sequence is TGTGCCAGCACCCCCGGCGGGACAGGGAATGACTACACCTTC. Its translation is CASTPGGTGNDYTF. The V and J genes are TRBV6-5 and TRBJ1-2; 9 bases match TRBD1. J was trimmed by 10 bases and V by 7 bases; bases with no gene match: 13. Germline CDR1 and CDR2: MNHEY and SVGAGI. CDR3 length: 14 amino acids.

The chain joins TRBV6-5 to TRBJ2-1, with D maybe TRBD1 (5 bases). There are 11 residues in the CDR3. Trimming took off 8 bases at V and 8 bases at J, with 10 bases between the two ends. Looked up from germline, CDR1 is MNHEY and CDR2 is SVGAGI. CDR3 protein: CASARGYEQFF. CDR3 in DNA: TGTGCCAGCGCTAGGGGCTATGAGCAGTTCTTC.

The gene calls are TRBV12-3 or TRBV12-4 and TRBJ1-6, with 8 bases lining up with TRBD1. The CDR3 length is 13 residues. V gave up 6 bases and J gave up 18 bases; unmatched junction bases: 13. The CDR3 region has the DNA TGTGCCAGCAGCCGACAGGGGCATTCACCACACCACTTT. This encodes CASSRQGHSPHHF.

Details on this clonotype: This likely comes from a read error, as the CDR3 has no conserved phenylalanine or tryptophan at its end. J is TRBJ1-2 and V is TRBV5-4; no clear D. V was pared by 2 bases and J by 11 bases, with 19 bases between. The CDR3 is 14 amino acids. The V gene's germline CDR1 is SGHNT and CDR2 YYREEE (reference sequence). In DNA form, the CDR3 reads TGTGCCAGCAGCTTACGGTACTCGACTATTGGGTACACCCTC. Amino acid sequence: CASSLRYSTIGYTL.

As concerns this clonotype: A much larger clonotype is one base distant, so this may be a read error. The chain couples TRBV28 to TRBJ2-2; 10 bases line up with TRBD2. The ends lost 8 bases at V and 6 bases at J; junction bases unmatched: 15. The CDR3 length is 17 residues. The V gene's germline CDR1 is MDHEN and CDR2 SYDVKM. CDR3 in amino acids: CASCSLLSSGSPGELFF. The CDR3 DNA reads as TGTGCCAGCTGTTCTCTGTTATCTAGCGGGAGCCCCGGGGAGCTGTTTTTT.

This clonotype was counted a few times. The rearrangement joins TRBV12-3 or TRBV12-4 to TRBJ2-5; 10 bases are shared with TRBD2. This CDR3 contains 15 residues. V shed 7 bases and J 1 base; nucleotides not matched to a gene: 6. The CDR3 coding sequence is TGTGCCAGCACTGGGGCTAGCGGGAGCCAAGAGACCCAGTACTTC. Residues: CASTGASGSQETQYF.

Details on this clonotype: A much larger clone lies one base from this, so it may be a read error. The chain's CDR3 is CANSEGLAGHNEQFF. The CDR3 DNA follows: TGTGCCAACAGTGAGGGACTAGCGGGACACAATGAGCAGTTCTTC. The chain carries TRBV6-5 and TRBJ2-1; 13 bases are a match to TRBD2. This CDR3 spans 15 amino acids. Per the germline V gene, CDR1 is MNHEY and CDR2 is SVGAGI.

The chain employs TRBV5-8 and TRBJ2-1; 8 bases line up with TRBD2. The V and J ends lost 3 bases and 8 bases, in that order; junction bases with no gene match: 13. Germline CDR1 and CDR2: SGHTS and YDEGEE. The CDR3 covers 16 residues. The CDR3 sequence is CASSSPRAGVRDEQFF. The CDR3 region has the DNA TGTGCCAGCAGCTCGCCTCGAGCGGGAGTCAGGGATGAGCAGTTCTTC.

This clonotype was counted only a few times. This may be a read error, as it is one base from a much larger clone. The rearrangement uses TRBV29-1 and TRBJ1-1; D remains unclear. Trimming left V 5 bases short and J 4 bases short, with 23 bases between. Germline V gene data show CDR1 as SQVTM and CDR2 as ANQGSEA. The CDR3 consists of 16 residues. Written as DNA, the CDR3 is TGCAGCGTTCTAGGAGCCTATTTGGGCGCAGGCACTGAAGCTTTCTTT. Residues: CSVLGAYLGAGTEAFF.

The sample holds one count of this clonotype. A read error may be the cause here, since a much bigger clone is one base away. The V gene is TRBV6-2 or TRBV6-3, the J gene TRBJ2-1, with D possibly TRBD2 on 5 matching bases. Between the trimmed V and J ends, which lost 6 bases and 3 bases, there was a span of 15 bases. The germline CDR1 and CDR2 sequences are MNHEY and SVGEGT. The CDR3 spans 15 residues. In nucleotides, the CDR3 is TGTGCCAGCAGCTCCCCTGGAGGCCACTACAATGAGCAGTTCTTC. This translates into CASSSPGGHYNEQFF.

The V call is TRBV7-9, the J call TRBJ2-7, with 10 bases identical to TRBD2. The germline gives CDR1 SEHNR, CDR2 FQNEAQ (reference sequence). The CDR3 covers 15 residues. Losses at the gene ends were 1 base for V and 4 bases for J; bases not matched to a gene: 4. CDR3 sequence reads: CASSLEASGSYEQYF. The CDR3 nucleotides read TGTGCCAGCAGCTTAGAGGCTAGCGGGAGTTACGAGCAGTACTTC.

V gene TRBV11-2 combines with J gene TRBJ1-2; possible D gene TRBD1, 6 bases. The CDR3 loop spans 14 amino acids. Germline V lookup: CDR1 SGHAT, CDR2 FQNNGV. Trimming took off 6 bases at V and 10 bases at J, with 21 bases between the two ends. Here the CDR3 DNA reads TGTGCCAGCAGTCCCGGGGGCACAGTCGTTGCCTACACCTTC. Protein sequence: CASSPGGTVVAYTF.

About this clonotype: This sequence may be a read error, since a much larger clone differs from it by one base. CDR3: CANSRTQSSYNSPLHF. The CDR3 DNA follows: TGTGCCAACAGTCGAACACAGAGCTCCTATAATTCACCCCTCCACTTT. The chain uses TRBV6-5 and TRBJ1-6; D is ambiguous. Germline assignment: CDR1 MNHEY and CDR2 SVGAGI. CDR3 length: 16 amino acids.

This clonotype was seen a single time. The CDR3 does not end in the conserved phenylalanine or tryptophan, so this is likely a read error. The chain carries TRBV11-2 and TRBJ2-7; D is possibly TRBD1 or TRBD2 (5 bases each). V was pared by 1 base and J by 1 base, with 17 bases between. Germline loops: CDR1 SGHAT, CDR2 FQNNGV. The CDR3 extends over 17 amino acids. CDR3 amino acids: CASSLGTRGVSSYEQYL. DNA for the CDR3: TGTGCCAGCAGCTTAGGGACGAGGGGCGTCTCTTCCTACGAGCAGTACTTA.

This clonotype appeared many times. This chain connects TRBV12-3 or TRBV12-4 to TRBJ2-3, with D unclear. The CDR3 is made up of 14 amino acids. The V and J ends lost 5 bases and 4 bases respectively, with 13 bases between them. The CDR3 reads CASSLSHLADTQYF. CDR3 in DNA: TGTGCCAGCAGTCTCTCCCACTTAGCAGATACGCAGTATTTT.

At least ten counts were recorded for this clonotype. V is TRBV29-1 and J is TRBJ2-3; 9 nucleotides align to TRBD1. CDR1 is SQVTM, CDR2 ANQGSEA, per germline. This CDR3 is 13 amino acids long. V lost 6 bases and J lost 3; bases outside the gene matches: 4. The CDR3 loop is CSVGTGRTDTQYF. The CDR3 DNA reads as TGCAGCGTCGGGACAGGGAGAACAGATACGCAGTATTTT.

A remark on this clonotype: At one end the junction does not follow the germline gene, possibly because of a read error. This chain uses TRBV11-3 with TRBJ2-1, with TRBD2 identical over 13 bases. CDR1 SGHNT and CDR2 YENEEA come from the germline V gene. The CDR3 is 18 amino acids. The CDR3 reads CTSSSLPGLAGQYNGQFF. The CDR3 nucleotides read TGTACCAGCAGCTCATTACCGGGACTAGCGGGACAATACAATGGGCAGTTCTTC.

As regards this clonotype: This likely comes from a read error, as the CDR3 has no conserved phenylalanine or tryptophan at its end. The rearrangement links TRBV6-5 to TRBJ1-1; 7 bases align to TRBD1. Germline CDR1 is MNHEY and CDR2 is SVGAGI. This CDR3 region has 13 residues. The CDR3 DNA follows: TGTGCCAGTAGTTATTACAGGGGAATTGAAGCTTTCCTT. Amino acids: CASSYYRGIEAFL.

The V call is TRBV13, the J call TRBJ1-2; tentative D call: TRBD1 (5 bases). The V and J ends lost 2 bases and 4 bases respectively, with 17 bases between them. Germline CDR1 reads PRHDT; CDR2 reads FYEKMQ (reference sequence). CDR3 length: 16 amino acids. This chain's CDR3 is CASSLQYHRNGYGYTF. The CDR3 DNA sequence: TGTGCCAGCAGCTTACAATACCACAGGAACGGCTATGGCTACACCTTC.